This TCR beta chain was obtained from a study of technical replicates of blood from a few donors. The method was immunoSEQ multiplex PCR; TCRdb's version includes in-frame clones alone and lacks a portion of them. This table has about 80,000 clones, roughly nine tenths appearing once. The V gene end was trimmed by 1 base and the J gene end by 9 bases; junction bases not matched to a gene: 5. The CDR3 has 14 amino acids. Germline-derived CDR1 and CDR2 are SGHAT and FQNNGV. The sequence came from a human donor in good health. This rearrangement joins TRBV11-2 to TRBJ2-1; 8 bases fit TRBD2. The sequencing input was T cells isolated from PBMCs. CDR3 residues: CASSLGAGAAEQFF. DNA for the CDR3: TGTGCCAGCAGCTTAGGAGCGGGAGCTGCTGAGCAGTTCTTC.